This TCR beta chain was found in a study of T cells in Graves' hyperthyroidism and ophthalmopathy. Study results and caveats: The model predicted ophthalmopathy a median around 6 months before onset. The blood repertoire included most of the expanded thyroid clonotypes above 0.001.

TCR beta CDR3 regions were amplified from RNA. First-round RT-PCR with HTBI primers amplified the TCR CDR3 region. TCRdb re-called the multiplex PCR reads with MiXCR, one entry per CDR3 protein. The sample carries hundreds of thousands of distinct CDR3 sequences, roughly 14% recorded once. Germline CDR1 reads MNHEY; CDR2 reads SVGEGT. Trimming pared 5 bases from V and 4 bases from J, leaving 12 bases between. The CDR3 spans 13 residues. Ten or more counts support this clonotype. The antigen remains unidentified. Cells are PBMCs isolated from around 10 ml of fresh blood. J is TRBJ2-7 and V is TRBV6-2 or TRBV6-3, with D possibly being TRBD1 (5 bases). The sequence was obtained from a middle-aged woman with Graves' ophthalmopathy. The sample was blood. The CDR3 nucleotides read TGTGCCAGCAGTGCTGCGACAGAATACGAGCAGTACTTC. This gives the protein CASSAATEYEQYF.